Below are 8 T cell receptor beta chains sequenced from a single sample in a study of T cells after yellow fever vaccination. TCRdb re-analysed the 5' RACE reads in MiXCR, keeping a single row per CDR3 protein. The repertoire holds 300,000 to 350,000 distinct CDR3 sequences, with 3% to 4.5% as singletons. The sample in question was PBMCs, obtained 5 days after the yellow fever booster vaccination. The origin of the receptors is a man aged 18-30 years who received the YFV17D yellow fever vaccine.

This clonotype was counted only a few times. CDR3 in DNA: TGTGCCAGCAGCTGGGGGACAGGGGGCTATGAGCAGTTCTTC. It yields the protein CASSWGTGGYEQFF. The chain is built from TRBV5-6 and TRBJ2-1; 12 bases are shared with TRBD1. This CDR3 comprises 14 residues. Germline values: CDR1 SGHDT, CDR2 YYEEEE. Trimming removed 3 bases from V and 8 bases from J; junction bases left unmatched: 3.

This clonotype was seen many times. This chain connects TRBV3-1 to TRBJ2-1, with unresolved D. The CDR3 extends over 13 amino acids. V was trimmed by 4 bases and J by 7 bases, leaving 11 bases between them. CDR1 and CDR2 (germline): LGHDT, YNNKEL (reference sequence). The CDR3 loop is CASSLTGSNEQFF. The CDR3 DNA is TGTGCCAGCAGCCTCACGGGCTCTAATGAGCAGTTCTTC.

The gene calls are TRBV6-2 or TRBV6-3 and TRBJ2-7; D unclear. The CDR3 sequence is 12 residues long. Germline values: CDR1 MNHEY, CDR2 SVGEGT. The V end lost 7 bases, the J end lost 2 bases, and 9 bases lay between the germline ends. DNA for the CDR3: TGTGCCAGCACTGGCGGAGCCTACGAGCAGTACTTC. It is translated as CASTGGAYEQYF.

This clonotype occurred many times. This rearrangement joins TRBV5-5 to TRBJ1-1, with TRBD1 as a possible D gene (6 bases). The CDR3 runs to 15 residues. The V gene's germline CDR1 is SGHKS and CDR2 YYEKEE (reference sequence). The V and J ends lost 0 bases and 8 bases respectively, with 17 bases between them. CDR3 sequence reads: CASSLDVGGRREAFF. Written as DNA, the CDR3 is TGTGCCAGCAGCTTGGATGTAGGGGGTCGCCGGGAAGCTTTCTTT.

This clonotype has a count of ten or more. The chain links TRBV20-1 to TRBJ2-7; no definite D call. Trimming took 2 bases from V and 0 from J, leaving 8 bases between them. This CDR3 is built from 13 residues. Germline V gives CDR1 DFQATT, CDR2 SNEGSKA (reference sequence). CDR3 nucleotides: TGCAGTGCTAGAACGGTTAGCTCCTACGAGCAGTACTTC. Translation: CSARTVSSYEQYF.

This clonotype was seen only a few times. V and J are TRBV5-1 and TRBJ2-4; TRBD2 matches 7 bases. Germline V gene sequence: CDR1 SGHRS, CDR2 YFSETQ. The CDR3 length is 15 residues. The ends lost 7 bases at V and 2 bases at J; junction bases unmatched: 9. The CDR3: CASSTDGGTKNIQYF. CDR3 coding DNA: TGCGCCAGCTCTACTGACGGGGGGACCAAAAACATTCAGTACTTC.

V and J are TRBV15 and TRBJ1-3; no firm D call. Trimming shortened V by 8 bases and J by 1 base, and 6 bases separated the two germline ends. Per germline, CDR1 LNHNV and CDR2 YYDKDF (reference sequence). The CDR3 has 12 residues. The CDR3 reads CATRDSGNTIYF. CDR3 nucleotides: TGTGCCACCCGGGATTCTGGAAACACCATATATTTT.

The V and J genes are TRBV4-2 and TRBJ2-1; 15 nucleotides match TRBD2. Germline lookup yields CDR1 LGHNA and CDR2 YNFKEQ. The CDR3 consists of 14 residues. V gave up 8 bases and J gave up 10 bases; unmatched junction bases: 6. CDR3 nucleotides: TGTGCCAGCGCCAAAGGGACTAGCGGGGGGGAGCAGTTCTTC. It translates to CASAKGTSGGEQFF.